The 31 T cell receptor beta chains listed next were all sequenced from one sample in a study. TCRdb fed the 5' RACE reads into MiXCR, producing one record per CDR3 protein. In the table there are approximately 60,000 distinct CDR3 sequences, less than 25% of which are singletons. The sample comprised memory CD4+ T cells sorted from a lymph node. This sample's subset: memory CD4+ T cells, CD4+CD45RO+CD25-. The source of these receptors is a female donor with breast cancer.

The genes are TRBV12-3 or TRBV12-4 and TRBJ2-2; maybe TRBD2 (6 bases). This CDR3 region has 15 residues. The germline V and J ends were trimmed by 6 bases and 6 bases, with 17 bases remaining between them. The CDR3 reads CASSNSGGLAGELFF. The CDR3 coding sequence is TGTGCCAGCAGCAACTCAGGAGGGTTGGCCGGGGAGCTGTTTTTT.

About this clonotype: Compared with germline, one end of the junction differs, possibly owing to a read error. This sequence joins TRBV18 and TRBJ1-5; no reliable D call. The CDR3 is 14 residues long. CDR1 and CDR2 from the germline V gene are KGHSH and LQKENI. The CDR3 coding sequence is TGTGCCTGCTCACCGGGTCCAGGCAATCAGCCCCAGCATTTT. It encodes CACSPGPGNQPQHF.

The rearrangement joins TRBV3-1 to TRBJ2-5; TRBD2 aligns across 10 bases. The CDR3 spans 15 residues. The J segment lost 9 bases and the V segment lost 1 base, leaving 8 bases of the junction unmatched. CDR1 and CDR2 (germline): LGHDT, YNNKEL (reference sequence). The CDR3: CASSQASGGPGAQYF. As DNA, the CDR3 is TGTGCCAGCAGCCAAGCTAGCGGGGGACCTGGGGCCCAGTACTTC.

This clonotype was recorded many times. The gene calls are TRBV11-2 and TRBJ2-3; D is unclear. Trimming removed 8 bases from V and 2 bases from J, with 5 bases in between. Germline loops: CDR1 SGHAT, CDR2 FQNNGV. CDR3 length: 11 amino acids. CDR3: CASGNTDTQYF. CDR3 DNA: TGTGCCAGCGGTAACACAGATACGCAGTATTTT.

The genes are TRBV11-3 and TRBJ2-1, with a tentative D call TRBD1 (5 bases). The V and J ends lost 4 bases and 0 bases respectively, with 7 bases between them. The CDR3 contains 14 residues. Looked up from germline, CDR1 is SGHNT and CDR2 is YENEEA. The CDR3 DNA reads TGTGCCAGCAGCTCCGACAGCTCCTACAATGAGCAGTTCTTC. The encoded protein is CASSSDSSYNEQFF. Supplemented by reference TRBV11-3 and TRBJ2-1, the full variable domain reads EAGVVQSPRYKIIEKKQPVAFWCNPISGHNTLYWYLQNLGQGPELLIRYENEEAVDDSQLPKDRFSAERLKGVDSTLKIQPAELGDSAVYLCASSSDSSYNEQFFGPGTRLTVL.

This clonotype was recorded a few times. The rearrangement links TRBV20-1 to TRBJ2-3; D is unclear. The germline CDR1 and CDR2 sequences are DFQATT and SNEGSKA (reference sequence). The CDR3 extends over 15 amino acids. V lost 4 bases and J lost 2, with 16 bases in between. CDR3 DNA: TGCAGTGCTATACCGATCGGCGCGGACACAGATACGCAGTATTTT. Translation: CSAIPIGADTDTQYF.

This clonotype was observed many times. This chain connects TRBV20-1 to TRBJ2-3; 7 positions match TRBD1. Germline CDR1 is DFQATT and CDR2 is SNEGSKA (reference sequence). With 8 bases clipped from V and 8 bases from J, the junction kept 10 bases outside the gene matches. The CDR3 length is 12 residues. The CDR3 nucleotides read TGCAGTACCGGACAGGTGCAGGGTACGCAGTATTTT. It translates to CSTGQVQGTQYF.

This clonotype has only a few counts. The chain carries TRBV20-1 and TRBJ2-1; 9 bases match TRBD2. Germline assignment: CDR1 DFQATT and CDR2 SNEGSKA (reference sequence). Trimming cost V 6 bases and J 4 bases; bases outside gene matches: 13. This CDR3 has 16 residues. The CDR3 DNA is TGCAGTGCAACAACCCCTAGCGGGAAGATTTACAATGAGCAGTTCTTC. It encodes CSATTPSGKIYNEQFF.

This clonotype was seen many times. In nucleotides, the CDR3 is TGCGCCAGCAGTACTGGTGTAGGGGGTCGAGAGACCCAGTACTTC. Its translation: CASSTGVGGRETQYF. The chain has TRBV5-1 and TRBJ2-5; TRBD1 might be the D (6 bases). The V gene lost 5 bases and the J gene lost 4 bases, with 18 bases spanning the gap. The CDR3 has 15 amino acids. From germline, CDR1 is SGHRS and CDR2 YFSETQ.

Remarks on this clonotype: The conserved final phenylalanine or tryptophan is absent from the CDR3, which likely points to a read error. No DNA is shown, since the ends of the CDR3 on it are uncertain; the CDR3 is the one TCRdb lists. The chain couples TRBV5-6 to TRBJ1-1. The CDR3 length is 9 residues, termini included. Germline V gives CDR1 SGHDT, CDR2 YYEEEE. The CDR3 region is CASSHIVAG.

CDR3 bases: TGCAGTGCTAGAGCCACCTACGAGCAGTACTTC. This translates into CSARATYEQYF. The chain links TRBV20-1 to TRBJ2-7; D unresolved. The germline V and J ends were trimmed by 1 base and 2 bases, with 3 bases remaining between them. The CDR3 length is 11 residues. Germline V gives CDR1 DFQATT, CDR2 SNEGSKA (reference sequence).

This clonotype was counted between two and nine times. This chain connects TRBV20-1 to TRBJ2-3; weak D call: TRBD2 (7 bases). The germline V gene has CDR1 DFQATT and CDR2 SNEGSKA (reference sequence). The CDR3 has 15 residues. Trimming cost V 0 bases and J 6 bases, with 16 bases left between them. The CDR3: CSARDRLARGDTQYF. In nucleotides, the CDR3 is TGCAGTGCTAGAGATCGACTAGCTAGGGGGGATACGCAGTATTTT.

This clonotype was recorded only once. This may be a read error: a much more frequent sequence differs by one nucleotide. No conserved phenylalanine or tryptophan ends this CDR3, so it is likely a read error. The genes are TRBV28 and TRBJ1-2, with D perhaps TRBD1 (5 bases). This CDR3 is 15 amino acids long. With 11 bases removed from V and 0 bases from J, the gap between germline ends came to 19 bases. Germline assignment: CDR1 MDHEN and CDR2 SYDVKM. The CDR3 sequence is CASENERGANYGYTS. CDR3 in DNA: TGTGCCTCGGAAAACGAAAGGGGAGCTAACTATGGCTACACCTCC.

This clonotype was counted once. J is TRBJ1-1 and V is TRBV7-2; TRBD1 agrees at 8 bases. V shed 2 bases, J shed 5 bases, and the junction held 13 bases outside the gene matches. Per the germline V gene, CDR1 is SGHTA and CDR2 is FQGNSA. The CDR3 runs to 17 residues. The CDR3 DNA reads TGTGCCAGCAGCTTACGGGGACCCGGGACAGGAGAAACTGAAGCTTTCTTT. It translates to CASSLRGPGTGETEAFF.

V and J are TRBV5-1 and TRBJ2-5; D ambiguous. The germline V and J ends were trimmed by 4 bases and 6 bases, with 19 bases remaining between them. Germline CDR1 is SGHRS and CDR2 is YFSETQ. The CDR3 runs 15 residues. CDR3 coding DNA: TGCGCCAGCAGCCCCCGTGGGGAAGGGTTAAAGACCCAGTACTTC. Residues: CASSPRGEGLKTQYF.

This clonotype has more than one count but fewer than ten. The V and J genes are TRBV20-1 and TRBJ2-7; 7 bases line up with TRBD1. This CDR3 is 14 amino acids long. With V trimmed by 3 bases and J by 5 bases, 10 bases remained unmatched. The germline V gene encodes CDR1 DFQATT and CDR2 SNEGSKA (reference sequence). For the CDR3, the DNA is TGCAGTGCTAGGGTCTCGACAGGGTCCAACGAGCAGTACTTC. This translates into CSARVSTGSNEQYF.

This clonotype was seen only a few times. V gene TRBV28 combines with J gene TRBJ1-2; unclear D gene. This CDR3 has 12 residues. Germline values: CDR1 MDHEN, CDR2 SYDVKM. V lost 11 bases and J 7 bases, leaving 17 bases between the germline ends. CDR3 sequence: CALFYVGFGYTF. CDR3 sequence (DNA): TGTGCCCTTTTTTATGTGGGGTTTGGCTACACCTTC.

As to this clonotype: A read error may be the cause here, since a much bigger clone is one base away. V gene TRBV6-5 combines with J gene TRBJ2-7, with TRBD1 identical over 7 bases. V was pared by 5 bases and J by 2 bases, with 6 bases of the junction left unmatched. Germline CDR1 and CDR2: MNHEY and SVGAGI. The length of the CDR3 is 14 residues. Written as DNA, the CDR3 is TGTGCCAGCAGTAGAGGGACAGTCCCCTACGAGCAGTACTTC. Protein product: CASSRGTVPYEQYF.

This chain links TRBV7-3 with TRBJ1-1, with D unresolved. The CDR3 has 15 residues. Trimming left V 2 bases short and J 1 base short, with 11 bases between. Germline V lookup: CDR1 SGHTA, CDR2 FQGTGA. The CDR3 DNA follows: TGTGCCAGCAGCTTACAACCCCCAGGGAACACTGAAGCTTTCTTT. This translates into CASSLQPPGNTEAFF.

This clonotype came up a few times. The chain couples TRBV5-1 to TRBJ2-5; 12 positions match TRBD1. Per the germline V gene, CDR1 is SGHRS and CDR2 is YFSETQ. The CDR3 length is 16 residues. V shed 1 base, J shed 5 bases, and the junction held 6 bases outside the gene matches. CDR3 in DNA: TGCGCCAGCAGCTTGTCCGGGACAGGGGGCTCGGAGACCCAGTACTTC. Its protein is CASSLSGTGGSETQYF.

This chain joins TRBV5-1 and TRBJ2-2; unclear D gene. The length of the CDR3 is 14 residues. V lost 6 bases and J lost 0, with 9 bases in between. Germline V lookup: CDR1 SGHRS, CDR2 YFSETQ. CDR3 protein: CASKMDPNTGELFF. The DNA for the CDR3 is TGCGCCAGCAAGATGGACCCGAACACCGGGGAGCTGTTTTTT.

This chain connects TRBV6-5 to TRBJ2-7; D is perhaps TRBD2 (5 bases). Germline V lookup: CDR1 MNHEY, CDR2 SVGAGI. This CDR3 has 18 amino acids. Trimming pared 2 bases from V and 2 bases from J, leaving 22 bases between. The CDR3 region is CASSYGRVPFQAAYEQYF. In DNA form, the CDR3 reads TGTGCCAGCAGTTACGGGCGGGTACCATTCCAAGCCGCCTACGAGCAGTACTTC.

This clonotype was observed a few times. One junction end does not reproduce the germline sequence, and a read error may be involved. This chain connects TRBV5-1 to TRBJ2-5; D is uncertain. The CDR3 loop spans 15 amino acids. Germline V lookup: CDR1 SGHRS, CDR2 YFSETQ. CDR3 loop: CASSLTQSLQVTQYF. The CDR3 DNA is TGCGCCAGCAGCTTAACGCAGAGCCTACAAGTGACCCAGTACTTC. The entire variable domain, with the rest obtained from reference TRBV5-1 and TRBJ2-5, is as follows: KAGVTQTPRYLIKTRGQQVTLSCSPISGHRSVSWYQQTPGQGLQFLFEYFSETQRNKGNFPGRFSGRQFSNSRSEMNVSTLELGDSALYLCASSLTQSLQVTQYFGPGTRLLVL.

This sequence joins TRBV12-5 and TRBJ2-3; TRBD1 matches 8 bases. Unmatched junction bases numbered 8, after V lost 4 bases and J lost 2 bases. This CDR3 comprises 16 residues. The germline gives CDR1 LGHNT, CDR2 FRNRAP. The CDR3: CASGYPTGGHTDTQYF. In DNA, the CDR3 is TGTGCTAGTGGTTACCCCACAGGGGGACACACAGATACGCAGTATTTT.

This clonotype turned up a few times. The chain has TRBV19 and TRBJ1-5, with D tentatively TRBD1 (6 bases). The V end was cut by 6 bases, the J end by 4 bases, with 10 bases between. Germline V gives CDR1 LNHDA, CDR2 SQIVND (reference sequence). The CDR3 consists of 13 residues. CDR3 amino acids: CASRTGLNQPQHF. CDR3 DNA: TGTGCCAGTAGAACAGGGCTTAATCAGCCCCAGCATTTT.

This clonotype was observed a handful of times. This chain links TRBV20-1 with TRBJ2-1; 10 bases are shared with TRBD2. V lost 6 bases and J lost 3; bases outside the gene matches: 5. Germline CDR1 DFQATT, CDR2 SNEGSKA (reference sequence). The CDR3 loop spans 14 amino acids. DNA of the CDR3: TGCAGTGCGGAAACTAGCGGGGACTACAATGAGCAGTTCTTC. Protein product: CSAETSGDYNEQFF.

This clonotype was detected a few times. V gene TRBV6-5 combines with J gene TRBJ2-5; tentative D call: TRBD2 (5 bases). The V and J ends lost 6 bases and 3 bases respectively, with 14 bases between them. The CDR3 extends over 14 amino acids. Germline-derived CDR1 and CDR2 are MNHEY and SVGAGI. Written as DNA, the CDR3 is TGTGCCAGCAGCCCAGGAATGGGAGAAGAGACCCAGTACTTC. This translates into CASSPGMGEETQYF.

Only a few counts were recorded for this clonotype. The rearrangement links TRBV20-1 to TRBJ2-5; the D gene is possibly TRBD2 (5 bases). The CDR3 extends over 13 amino acids. Germline V gene data show CDR1 as DFQATT and CDR2 as SNEGSKA (reference sequence). With 6 bases removed from V and 5 bases from J, the gap between germline ends came to 16 bases. The CDR3 protein is CSAPPGRWETQYF. The CDR3, as DNA: TGCAGTGCGCCCCCGGGAAGGTGGGAGACCCAGTACTTC.

The rearrangement uses TRBV5-1 and TRBJ1-1; D perhaps matches TRBD1 (5 bases). Germline V lookup: CDR1 SGHRS, CDR2 YFSETQ. The CDR3 is 15 amino acids. V lost 4 bases and J lost 1, with 14 bases in between. The DNA for the CDR3 is TGCGCCAGCAGCCCCACTACAGGAAAGAACACTGAAGCTTTCTTT. Translated, it gives CASSPTTGKNTEAFF.

The CDR3 DNA sequence: TGCAGTGCTAGAGCTTCACCCCAAGGACAGGGGGACTATGGCTACACCTTC. This encodes CSARASPQGQGDYGYTF. This sequence joins TRBV20-1 and TRBJ1-2; 10 positions match TRBD1. CDR3 length equals 17 residues. J lost 3 bases, V lost 1 base, and 11 bases had no gene match. From germline, CDR1 is DFQATT and CDR2 SNEGSKA (reference sequence).

This clonotype was observed a few times. This chain uses TRBV6-2 or TRBV6-3 with TRBJ2-5, with D perhaps TRBD1 or TRBD2 (6 bases each). The germline V and J ends were trimmed by 0 bases and 6 bases, with 11 bases remaining between them. This CDR3 has 14 residues. Germline CDR1 is MNHEY and CDR2 is SVGEGT. CDR3 sequence reads: CASSYSGGAKTQYF. CDR3 nucleotide sequence: TGTGCCAGCAGTTACTCGGGGGGCGCGAAGACCCAGTACTTC.